Presented here are 29 T cell receptor beta chains from one specimen sequenced in a study of control samples from healthy donors and cancer patients. Some clones are missing from TCRdb's copy, which holds only in-frame ones; the method was immunoSEQ multiplex PCR. Of 150,000 to 200,000 clones listed, just over 90% are singletons. Sequencing was performed on blood. These receptors all stem from a man aged 30-40 years in good health.

The rearrangement uses TRBV3-1 (or the pseudogene TRBV3-2) and TRBJ1-1; D perhaps matches TRBD1 (6 bases). The germline gives CDR1 LGHDT, CDR2 YNNKEL (reference sequence). The CDR3 loop spans 15 amino acids. V lost 2 bases and J 1 base, leaving 11 bases between the germline ends. CDR3 sequence (DNA): TGTGCCAGCAGCCAACGGCAGGGGCCGAACACTGAAGCTTTCTTT. This sequence encodes CASSQRQGPNTEAFF.

The gene calls are TRBV19 and TRBJ2-7; D is possibly TRBD2 (5 bases). CDR1 is LNHDA and CDR2 is SQIVND in the germline V gene (reference sequence). The V gene lost 6 bases and the J gene lost 4 bases, with 10 bases spanning the gap. The CDR3 consists of 12 residues. Written as DNA, the CDR3 is TGTGCCAGTAGCCCGGCGGGTTACGAGCAGTACTTC. Translation gives CASSPAGYEQYF.

The DNA for the CDR3 is TGTGCCAGCAGTGCTCAAAACAGGGGATGTTACACTGAAGCTTTCTTT. It yields the protein CASSAQNRGCYTEAFF. The chain has TRBV6-4 and TRBJ1-1; 7 bases are a match to TRBD1. In germline, CDR1 is MRHNA, CDR2 SNTAGT. This CDR3 has 16 amino acids. The V and J ends lost 4 bases and 3 bases, in that order; junction bases with no gene match: 11.

The chain employs TRBV4-2 and TRBJ1-1; 7 bases line up with TRBD1. Trimming cost V 6 bases and J 1 base; bases outside gene matches: 5. The CDR3 consists of 14 residues. The germline gives CDR1 LGHNA, CDR2 YNFKEQ. CDR3 in amino acids: CASRLGTANTEAFF. The CDR3 bases are TGTGCCAGCAGACTAGGGACAGCGAACACTGAAGCTTTCTTT.

This chain links TRBV7-2 with TRBJ2-2; D not certain. The CDR3 spans 15 residues. CDR1 is SGHTA and CDR2 is FQGNSA in the germline V gene. V was clipped by 2 bases and J by 6 bases, with 13 bases between them. CDR3 residues: CASSLRWGLAGELFF. The DNA for the CDR3 is TGTGCCAGCAGCTTAAGATGGGGTTTGGCCGGGGAGCTGTTTTTT. Variable domain in full (rest from reference TRBV7-2 and TRBJ2-2): GAGVSQSPSNKVTEKGKDVELRCDPISGHTALYWYRQSLGQGLEFLIYFQGNSAPDKSGLPSDRFSAERTGGSVSTLTIQRTQQEDSAVYLCASSLRWGLAGELFFGEGSRLTVL.

The gene calls are TRBV27 and TRBJ2-7; 10 bases match TRBD2. Germline lookup yields CDR1 MNHEY and CDR2 SMNVEV (reference sequence). V shed 5 bases and J 5 bases; nucleotides not matched to a gene: 6. This CDR3 has 14 amino acids. The DNA of the CDR3 is TGTGCCAGCAGTCTCTCGGGACTAGCGAACGAGCAGTACTTC. It encodes CASSLSGLANEQYF.

The chain combines TRBV12-3 or TRBV12-4 with TRBJ1-5; TRBD1 aligns across 7 bases. Germline trimming cut 5 bases from V and 6 bases from J; bases unmatched to any gene: 1. The CDR3 runs to 12 residues. CDR3: CASSTGVQPQHF. In DNA form, the CDR3 reads TGTGCCAGCAGTACAGGGGTTCAGCCCCAGCATTTT.

CDR3 region: CASSLRQGSSYEQYF. CDR3 bases: TGCGCCAGCAGCTTGAGGCAGGGAAGCTCCTACGAGCAGTACTTC. The V gene is TRBV5-1, the J gene TRBJ2-7; possibly TRBD1 for D (5 bases). The CDR3 runs 15 residues. CDR1 and CDR2 (germline): SGHRS, YFSETQ. The V end was cut by 1 base, the J end by 0 bases, with 11 bases between.

The V and J genes are TRBV5-1 and TRBJ1-1; 8 bases align to TRBD1. Losses at the gene ends were 3 bases for V and 10 bases for J; bases not matched to a gene: 8. The CDR3 totals 13 residues. CDR1 and CDR2 (germline): SGHRS, YFSETQ. The CDR3 sequence: CASSSTDRDRAFF. CDR3 in DNA: TGCGCCAGCAGCTCCACGGACAGGGATCGAGCTTTCTTT. Full variable domain (rest looked up from reference TRBV5-1 and TRBJ1-1): KAGVTQTPRYLIKTRGQQVTLSCSPISGHRSVSWYQQTPGQGLQFLFEYFSETQRNKGNFPGRFSGRQFSNSRSEMNVSTLELGDSALYLCASSSTDRDRAFFGQGTRLTVV.

This clone showed up just once. The rearrangement joins TRBV5-1 to TRBJ2-1, with D hard to call. CDR1 is SGHRS, CDR2 YFSETQ, per germline. The ends were cut back, 0 bases at V and 7 bases at J, with 14 bases in the middle. CDR3 size: 15 residues. The CDR3 loop is CASSLEGLRMNEQFF. In nucleotides, the CDR3 is TGCGCCAGCAGCTTGGAAGGTCTACGAATGAATGAGCAGTTCTTC.

The genes are TRBV12-3 or TRBV12-4 and TRBJ2-3, with unresolved D. With 6 bases removed from V and 0 bases from J, the gap between germline ends came to 4 bases. CDR3 length equals 12 residues. CDR3: CASSLSTDTQYF. The CDR3 nucleotides are TGTGCCAGCAGCTTAAGCACAGATACGCAGTATTTT.

The chain carries TRBV27 and TRBJ2-7; TRBD2 is a possible D gene (6 bases). Germline CDR1 MNHEY, CDR2 SMNVEV (reference sequence). The CDR3 is 14 amino acids. The V gene lost 3 bases and the J gene lost 1 base, with 10 bases spanning the gap. The CDR3 loop reads CASSFGRESYEQYF. CDR3 sequence (DNA): TGTGCCAGCAGTTTTGGCCGGGAGTCCTACGAGCAGTACTTC.

The chain joins TRBV6-5 to TRBJ1-1; tentative D call: TRBD1 (6 bases). The CDR3 runs 16 residues. The germline CDR1 and CDR2 sequences are MNHEY and SVGAGI. V lost 3 bases to trimming and J lost 0 bases, with 14 bases between them. The CDR3 region is CASSYRGAAMNTEAFF. CDR3 sequence (DNA): TGTGCCAGCAGTTATAGGGGGGCGGCCATGAACACTGAAGCTTTCTTT.

The chain carries TRBV5-5 and TRBJ1-1; a weak D match, TRBD1 (5 bases). Germline lookup yields CDR1 SGHKS and CDR2 YYEKEE (reference sequence). Trimming shortened V by 5 bases and J by 4 bases, and 18 bases separated the two germline ends. This CDR3 contains 15 residues. The CDR3 is CASSARGSGSTEAFF. For the CDR3, the DNA is TGTGCCAGCAGTGCCCGGGGGTCAGGTAGCACTGAAGCTTTCTTT.

The V gene is TRBV6-5, the J gene TRBJ2-7; perhaps TRBD1 as D (6 bases). The V gene's germline CDR1 is MNHEY and CDR2 SVGAGI. The germline V and J ends were trimmed by 0 bases and 2 bases, with 14 bases remaining between them. CDR3 length equals 16 residues. The CDR3 region has the DNA TGTGCCAGCAGTTACTCGAGAGCCAGGGGTCCCTACGAGCAGTACTTC. It yields the protein CASSYSRARGPYEQYF.

The V gene is TRBV19, the J gene TRBJ1-2; tentatively, D is TRBD1 (5 bases). V was clipped by 4 bases and J by 4 bases, with 13 bases between them. Germline CDR1 and CDR2: LNHDA and SQIVND (reference sequence). The CDR3 totals 14 residues. The CDR3 sequence is CASSTVIGGYGYTF. DNA of the CDR3: TGTGCCAGTAGTACCGTCATTGGGGGCTATGGCTACACCTTC. The full variable domain, completed using reference TRBV19 and TRBJ1-2, is DGGITQSPKYLFRKEGQNVTLSCEQNLNHDAMYWYRQDPGQGLRLIYYSQIVNDFQKGDIAEGYSVSREKKESFPLTVTSAQKNPTAFYLCASSTVIGGYGYTFGSGTRLTVV.

This chain connects TRBV29-1 to TRBJ2-1; D perhaps matches TRBD1 (6 bases). In germline, CDR1 is SQVTM, CDR2 ANQGSEA. This CDR3 comprises 14 residues. Trimming took off 2 bases at V and 0 bases at J, with 8 bases between the two ends. CDR3 residues: CSVERGYSYNEQFF. CDR3 sequence (DNA): TGCAGCGTTGAAAGGGGGTACTCCTACAATGAGCAGTTCTTC.

Concerning this clone itself: No conserved phenylalanine or tryptophan is present at the end of the CDR3, so a read error is the likely explanation. Because the CDR3's place on the DNA is in doubt, the DNA is left out and the CDR3 is given as listed by TCRdb. The genes are TRBV21-1 and TRBJ2-7; TRBD1 reflects the table's D call only, with no check against the DNA. TRBV21-1 constitutes a pseudogene. Ends included, the CDR3 has 8 residues. CDR3 residues: CASSKRGL.

This chain joins TRBV4-1 and TRBJ1-2; D remains unclear. Germline lookup yields CDR1 MGHRA and CDR2 YSYEKL. The V and J ends lost 1 base and 8 bases respectively, with 17 bases between them. There are 15 residues in the CDR3. Here the CDR3 reads CASSQGRVGEFGYTF. CDR3 nucleotides: TGCGCCAGCAGCCAAGGAAGGGTCGGGGAGTTCGGCTACACCTTC.

This clone was seen a single time. The gene calls are TRBV30 and TRBJ1-2; 7 nucleotides line up with TRBD1. Unmatched junction bases numbered 6, after V lost 2 bases and J lost 6 bases. The V gene's germline CDR1 is GTSNPN and CDR2 SVGIG (reference sequence). CDR3 size: 13 residues. DNA for the CDR3: TGTGCCTGGAGTCGGGACAGCGGTCATGGCTACACCTTC. It yields the protein CAWSRDSGHGYTF.

The chain links TRBV5-1 to TRBJ1-6; D remains ambiguous. The length of the CDR3 is 13 residues. Germline-derived CDR1 and CDR2 are SGHRS and YFSETQ. V was clipped by 4 bases and J by 12 bases, with 14 bases between them. The CDR3 nucleotides read TGCGCCAGCAGCCCCGGAGGAACCGGACCCCTCCACTTT. Translated: CASSPGGTGPLHF. Together with reference TRBV5-1 and TRBJ1-6, the CDR3 gives the full variable domain: KAGVTQTPRYLIKTRGQQVTLSCSPISGHRSVSWYQQTPGQGLQFLFEYFSETQRNKGNFPGRFSGRQFSNSRSEMNVSTLELGDSALYLCASSPGGTGPLHFGNGTRLTVT.

The genes are TRBV11-2 and TRBJ1-2; 7 bases are a match to TRBD1. Germline V CDR1 and CDR2: SGHAT, FQNNGV. The CDR3 is made up of 15 amino acids. J lost 6 bases, V lost 1 base, and 8 bases had no gene match. CDR3 DNA sequence: TGTGCCAGCAGCTTAGTAGCCAGGGGGGGCGATGGCTACACCTTC. Encoded protein: CASSLVARGGDGYTF.

V is TRBV7-9 and J is TRBJ1-1; D is ambiguous. Germline V gene sequence: CDR1 SEHNR, CDR2 FQNEAQ (reference sequence). This CDR3 comprises 11 residues. With 1 base removed from V and 10 bases from J, the gap between germline ends came to 7 bases. CDR3 bases: TGTGCCAGCAGCTTAGGGTCGGGAGCTTTCTTT. Protein: CASSLGSGAFF.

The chain has TRBV10-1 and TRBJ1-1; D is perhaps TRBD1 (5 bases). CDR3 size: 14 residues. CDR1 WNHNN and CDR2 SYGVQD come from the germline V gene (reference sequence). The V and J ends lost 2 bases and 9 bases respectively, with 16 bases between them. The CDR3 DNA follows: TGCGCCAGCAGTGAGACTAAGACCGGGGGGAAAGCTTTCTTT. This gives the protein CASSETKTGGKAFF.

The rearrangement uses TRBV2 and TRBJ1-1; 11 nucleotides agree with TRBD1. After removal of 7 bases from V and 10 bases from J, the junction contained 5 bases not matched to a gene. Germline V lookup: CDR1 SNHLY, CDR2 FYNNEI. CDR3 length: 12 residues. CDR3 amino acids: CASTDRGRGAFF. The CDR3 DNA sequence: TGTGCCAGCACGGACAGGGGGCGCGGAGCTTTCTTT.

The chain employs TRBV15 and TRBJ1-5, with 12 positions matching TRBD1. CDR3 length: 17 residues. The germline V gene encodes CDR1 LNHNV and CDR2 YYDKDF (reference sequence). Trimming removed 0 bases from V and 7 bases from J; junction bases left unmatched: 7. The CDR3 is CATSRDWGQGAGQPQHF. The CDR3 DNA sequence: TGTGCCACCAGCAGAGATTGGGGACAGGGGGCAGGACAGCCCCAGCATTTT.

J is TRBJ1-6 and V is TRBV7-6, with 8 bases fitting TRBD1. Germline V gene data show CDR1 as SGHVS and CDR2 as FNYEAQ. The CDR3 loop spans 18 amino acids. With V trimmed by 5 bases and J by 0 bases, 9 bases remained unmatched. The CDR3 sequence is CASSPRAGGTSYNSPLHF. The CDR3 nucleotides are TGTGCCAGCAGCCCCAGGGCAGGGGGCACCTCCTATAATTCACCCCTCCACTTT.

J is TRBJ2-5 and V is TRBV6-5, with TRBD2 identical over 7 bases. The CDR3 extends over 14 amino acids. Trimming at V came to 7 bases and at J to 3 bases, leaving 8 bases not matched to a gene. CDR1 and CDR2 from the germline V gene are MNHEY and SVGAGI. The CDR3 nucleotides read TGTGCCAGCACCAGGACTAGGGCCGAAGAGACCCAGTACTTC. Translated: CASTRTRAEETQYF.

J is TRBJ2-2 and V is TRBV19; 7 bases are shared with TRBD1. CDR1 is LNHDA, CDR2 SQIVND, per germline (reference sequence). With 5 bases clipped from V and 5 bases from J, the junction kept 11 bases outside the gene matches. CDR3 length: 16 amino acids. The CDR3 loop reads CASSPGRQGGTGELFF. As DNA, the CDR3 is TGTGCCAGTAGTCCCGGGCGACAGGGTGGGACCGGGGAGCTGTTTTTT.